Presented here are 6 T cell receptor beta chains from one specimen sequenced in a study of T cells after yellow fever vaccination. Each CDR3 protein gets one entry after TCRdb re-called the 5' RACE reads with MiXCR. The table lists approximately 300,000 distinct CDR3 sequences, more than 8.5% of them singletons. This specimen was PBMCs, taken on the day of the first yellow fever vaccination. All receptors come from a man in his late teens or twenties who received the YFV17D yellow fever vaccine.

This chain connects TRBV29-1 to TRBJ2-3; D uncertain. CDR1 and CDR2 from the germline V gene are SQVTM and ANQGSEA. This CDR3 contains 13 residues. V gave up 1 base and J gave up 1 base, with 6 bases separating them. The CDR3: CSVEGEGTDTQYF. CDR3 DNA: TGCAGCGTTGAAGGAGAGGGCACAGATACGCAGTATTTT.

A few counts support this clonotype. This sequence joins TRBV6-1 and TRBJ1-5, with D perhaps TRBD1 (5 bases). Germline CDR1 is MNHNS and CDR2 is SASEGT. Between the trimmed V and J ends, which lost 6 bases and 4 bases, there was a span of 19 bases. CDR3 length: 16 residues. The DNA for the CDR3 is TGTGCCAGCAGCCCCACTGGGGGGACCGAGAATCAGCCCCAGCATTTT. This gives the protein CASSPTGGTENQPQHF.

Note on this clonotype: Being one base from a much bigger clone, this may be a read error. The rearrangement joins TRBV12-3 or TRBV12-4 to TRBJ1-5; D possibly corresponds to TRBD1 (5 bases). The CDR3 runs 15 residues. The CDR3 DNA follows: TGTGCCAGCAGTTTCATGGGGGGGGAGGGTCAGCCCCATCATTTT. This gives the protein CASSFMGGEGQPHHF.

At least ten counts were recorded for this clonotype. The chain recombines TRBV12-3 or TRBV12-4 with TRBJ1-4; D is unclear. The CDR3 loop spans 12 amino acids. V gave up 1 base and J gave up 17 bases, with 14 bases separating them. This chain's CDR3 is CASSLEGRPRFF. CDR3 nucleotide sequence: TGTGCCAGCAGTTTAGAAGGCCGGCCCCGCTTTTTT.

The chain has TRBV20-1 and TRBJ2-3; no reliable D call. The V gene's germline CDR1 is DFQATT and CDR2 SNEGSKA (reference sequence). V lost 5 bases and J lost 6, with 12 bases in between. This CDR3 region has 12 residues. CDR3 nucleotides: TGCAGTGCTGCCCCCATCGACGATACGCAGTATTTT. It encodes CSAAPIDDTQYF.

The rearrangement joins TRBV7-2 to TRBJ2-1; tentative D call: TRBD1 (5 bases). The CDR3 extends over 14 amino acids. Trimming took 1 base from V and 5 from J, leaving 9 bases between them. The germline CDR1 and CDR2 sequences are SGHTA and FQGNSA. CDR3 sequence (DNA): TGTGCCAGCAGCTTAGTTGGGGCGGACAATGAGCAGTTCTTC. It translates to CASSLVGADNEQFF.